This is a list of T cell receptor beta chains from one sample in a study of PD-L1 blockade in urothelial cancer. Sequenced by immunoSEQ multiplex PCR; TCRdb stores in-frame clones only, minus some. In the table there are 40,000 to 55,000 clones, around 90% of which are singletons. Sequences were derived from PBMCs, sampled around atezolizumab (anti-PD-L1) treatment. The receptors shown here come from a man aged 65 to 79 with urothelial cancer. Each CDR3 is given with its conserved first and last residue. The order of the fields is D gene, V gene, clone size, CDR3 length, J gene, CDR3 DNA, CDR3 protein. A D gene is named only where the DNA matches it firmly. Clone size is shown for a subset of rows, as once, few, many or a class of expanded clone.

D gene: .; V gene: TRBV19; clone size: .; CDR3 length: 15; J gene: TRBJ1-1; CDR3 DNA: TGTGCCAGTATTCAGCCGGGACAAATGAACACTGAAGCTTTCTTT; CDR3 protein: CASIQPGQMNTEAFF
D gene: .; V gene: TRBV5-6; clone size: .; CDR3 length: 13; J gene: TRBJ1-1; CDR3 DNA: TGTGCCAGCAGCCGGGGGGAGAACACTGAAGCTTTCTTT; CDR3 protein: CASSRGENTEAFF
D gene: TRBD2; V gene: TRBV9; clone size: .; CDR3 length: 14; J gene: TRBJ2-1; CDR3 DNA: TGTGCCAGCAGCGTAGGGGCGGGAGGGGGGGAGCAGTTCTTC; CDR3 protein: CASSVGAGGGEQFF
D gene: .; V gene: TRBV7-9; clone size: .; CDR3 length: 13; J gene: TRBJ2-7; CDR3 DNA: TGTGCCAGCAGCTCGGACAGAAAGTACGAGCAGTACTTC; CDR3 protein: CASSSDRKYEQYF
D gene: .; V gene: TRBV9; clone size: .; CDR3 length: 17; J gene: TRBJ2-7; CDR3 DNA: TGTGCCAGCAGCGTAGCTCTGGACAGCCGGGGTCAGTACGAGCAGTACTTC; CDR3 protein: CASSVALDSRGQYEQYF
D gene: .; V gene: TRBV28; clone size: .; CDR3 length: 14; J gene: TRBJ1-1; CDR3 DNA: TGTGCCAGCAGTGCCTTCAGGGTAGTCACTGAAGCTTTCTTT; CDR3 protein: CASSAFRVVTEAFF
D gene: .; V gene: TRBV5-1; clone size: .; CDR3 length: 15; J gene: TRBJ2-7; CDR3 DNA: TGCGCCAGCAGCTTCATTAGCGGATCAACCTACGAGCAGTACTTC; CDR3 protein: CASSFISGSTYEQYF
D gene: .; V gene: TRBV5-6; clone size: .; CDR3 length: 15; J gene: TRBJ2-2; CDR3 DNA: TGTGCCAGCAGCCGCGGGACGGTTAACACCGGGGAGCTGTTTTTT; CDR3 protein: CASSRGTVNTGELFF
D gene: TRBD2; V gene: TRBV5-1; clone size: once; CDR3 length: 14; J gene: TRBJ2-3; CDR3 DNA: TGCGCCAGCAGCTTAGGGACTAGTTCAGATACGCAGTATTTT; CDR3 protein: CASSLGTSSDTQYF
D gene: TRBD2; V gene: TRBV7-9; clone size: .; CDR3 length: 14; J gene: TRBJ2-7; CDR3 DNA: TGTGCCAGCAGCCCGAGCGGGAGCTCCTACGAGCAGTACTTC; CDR3 protein: CASSPSGSSYEQYF
D gene: .; V gene: TRBV4-1; clone size: .; CDR3 length: 17; J gene: TRBJ2-2; CDR3 DNA: TGCGCCAGCAGCCAAGAAGGGGGGGGAGGGAGCACCGGGGAGCTGTTTTTT; CDR3 protein: CASSQEGGGGSTGELFF
D gene: .; V gene: TRBV6-1; clone size: .; CDR3 length: 15; J gene: TRBJ2-5; CDR3 DNA: TGTGCCAGCAGACCCCTAGGGGGCGGAGGGGAGACCCAGTACTTC; CDR3 protein: CASRPLGGGGETQYF
D gene: .; V gene: TRBV27; clone size: .; CDR3 length: 15; J gene: TRBJ2-3; CDR3 DNA: TGTGCCAGCAGTCTAAAGACTATACCCACAGATACGCAGTATTTT; CDR3 protein: CASSLKTIPTDTQYF
D gene: .; V gene: TRBV5-6; clone size: .; CDR3 length: 14; J gene: TRBJ2-1; CDR3 DNA: TGTGCCAGCAGCTTTAGCGTTGCCTACAATGAGCAGTTCTTC; CDR3 protein: CASSFSVAYNEQFF
D gene: .; V gene: TRBV27; clone size: once; CDR3 length: 14; J gene: TRBJ2-5; CDR3 DNA: TGTGCCAGCAGTTTATTGGGCGTGGGAGAGACCCAGTACTTC; CDR3 protein: CASSLLGVGETQYF
D gene: TRBD2; V gene: TRBV5-6; clone size: .; CDR3 length: 17; J gene: TRBJ2-5; CDR3 DNA: TGTGCCAGCAGCTTCGTAGTCGCTAGCGGGAGAGTAGAGACCCAGTACTTC; CDR3 protein: CASSFVVASGRVETQYF
D gene: TRBD1; V gene: TRBV25-1; clone size: .; CDR3 length: 15; J gene: TRBJ2-7; CDR3 DNA: TGTGCCAGCAGCCCCTCGAACAGGGGCACCTACGAGCAGTACTTC; CDR3 protein: CASSPSNRGTYEQYF
D gene: TRBD1; V gene: TRBV5-1; clone size: .; CDR3 length: 16; J gene: TRBJ1-1; CDR3 DNA: TGCGCCAGCAGCTTGAGTGAAAACAGGGGGAACACTGAAGCTTTCTTT; CDR3 protein: CASSLSENRGNTEAFF
D gene: .; V gene: TRBV2; clone size: .; CDR3 length: 15; J gene: TRBJ2-1; CDR3 DNA: TGTGCCAGCAGGGCAGGGCGGAGCTCCTACAATGAGCAGTTCTTC; CDR3 protein: CASRAGRSSYNEQFF
D gene: .; V gene: TRBV5-1; clone size: few; CDR3 length: 13; J gene: TRBJ1-1; CDR3 DNA: TGCGCCAGCAGCTTGGCTTTCGACAGGGAAGCTTTCTTT; CDR3 protein: CASSLAFDREAFF
D gene: .; V gene: TRBV2; clone size: .; CDR3 length: 15; J gene: TRBJ2-5; CDR3 DNA: TGTGCCAGCAGTGAAGATGGGGCAGGGGGGGAGACCCAGTACTTC; CDR3 protein: CASSEDGAGGETQYF
D gene: .; V gene: TRBV5-1; clone size: .; CDR3 length: 15; J gene: TRBJ1-6; CDR3 DNA: TGCGCCAGCAGCAGGGGGGGGGCCTACCAAACACCCCTCCACTTT; CDR3 protein: CASSRGGAYQTPLHF
D gene: TRBD1; V gene: TRBV5-4; clone size: .; CDR3 length: 12; J gene: TRBJ2-7; CDR3 DNA: TGTGCCAGCAGCGGGACAGGGAACGAGCAGTACTTC; CDR3 protein: CASSGTGNEQYF
D gene: .; V gene: TRBV19; clone size: .; CDR3 length: 15; J gene: TRBJ1-2; CDR3 DNA: TGTGCCAGTAGTACCTACACAGGGATTAACTATGGCTACACCTTC; CDR3 protein: CASSTYTGINYGYTF
D gene: TRBD1; V gene: TRBV5-1; clone size: .; CDR3 length: 18; J gene: TRBJ1-2; CDR3 DNA: TGCGCCAGCAGCTCGAATCCGGGACAGGGGGCATCAAACTATGGCTACACCTTC; CDR3 protein: CASSSNPGQGASNYGYTF
D gene: TRBD1; V gene: TRBV18; clone size: .; CDR3 length: 13; J gene: TRBJ2-5; CDR3 DNA: TGTGCCAGCTCCCCGGGACAGGGAGAGACCCAGTACTTC; CDR3 protein: CASSPGQGETQYF
D gene: .; V gene: TRBV19; clone size: once; CDR3 length: 16; J gene: TRBJ2-5; CDR3 DNA: TGTGCCAGTAGTATATGGGTGACAGCTTTAGAAGAGACCCAGTACTTC; CDR3 protein: CASSIWVTALEETQYF
D gene: TRBD1; V gene: TRBV9; clone size: .; CDR3 length: 15; J gene: TRBJ1-1; CDR3 DNA: TGTGCCAGCAGCTCTAGCTCAACAGGGGGCACTGAAGCTTTCTTT; CDR3 protein: CASSSSSTGGTEAFF
D gene: .; V gene: TRBV19; clone size: .; CDR3 length: 15; J gene: TRBJ2-1; CDR3 DNA: TGTGCCAGTAGTAAAGGACAGCTTTCCTACAATGAGCAGTTCTTC; CDR3 protein: CASSKGQLSYNEQFF
D gene: TRBD2; V gene: TRBV5-1; clone size: .; CDR3 length: 14; J gene: TRBJ2-1; CDR3 DNA: TGCGCCAGCAGCCTTAGCGGGGCATCCAATGAGCAGTTCTTC; CDR3 protein: CASSLSGASNEQFF
D gene: .; V gene: TRBV7-2; clone size: .; CDR3 length: 16; J gene: TRBJ2-3; CDR3 DNA: TGTGCCAGCAGCTTACACGGGGTAGGGCGGCCAGATACGCAGTATTTT; CDR3 protein: CASSLHGVGRPDTQYF
D gene: .; V gene: TRBV16; clone size: .; CDR3 length: 14; J gene: TRBJ2-2; CDR3 DNA: TGTGCCAGCAGCCCGGTAACGGGCACCGGGGAGCTGTTTTTT; CDR3 protein: CASSPVTGTGELFF
D gene: TRBD1; V gene: TRBV30; clone size: .; CDR3 length: 12; J gene: TRBJ2-1; CDR3 DNA: TGTGCCCGAGGGGGCGTCTACAATGAGCAGTTCTTC; CDR3 protein: CARGGVYNEQFF
D gene: TRBD1; V gene: TRBV7-9; clone size: .; CDR3 length: 17; J gene: TRBJ1-3; CDR3 DNA: TGTGCCAGCAGCTTAGCTCTTGCCGGACAGGGGATAGACACCATATATTTT; CDR3 protein: CASSLALAGQGIDTIYF
D gene: TRBD2; V gene: TRBV5-1; clone size: .; CDR3 length: 17; J gene: TRBJ2-5; CDR3 DNA: TGCGCCAGCAGCTCATGGTTGGGGACTAGCGGCCAAGAGACCCAGTACTTC; CDR3 protein: CASSSWLGTSGQETQYF
D gene: .; V gene: TRBV28; clone size: .; CDR3 length: 15; J gene: TRBJ2-2; CDR3 DNA: TGTGTTAGCTGCTTCGCGGGGTTTAACACCGGGGAGCTGTTTTTT; CDR3 protein: CVSCFAGFNTGELFF
D gene: TRBD2; V gene: TRBV30; clone size: .; CDR3 length: 14; J gene: TRBJ2-1; CDR3 DNA: TGTGCCTGCGCACCTAGCGGGAGTTATAATGAGCAGTTCTTC; CDR3 protein: CACAPSGSYNEQFF
D gene: .; V gene: TRBV5-6; clone size: .; CDR3 length: 14; J gene: TRBJ2-1; CDR3 DNA: TGTGCCAGCAGCTTGGGCGTCTCCTACAATGAGCAGTTCTTC; CDR3 protein: CASSLGVSYNEQFF
D gene: .; V gene: TRBV28; clone size: once; CDR3 length: 15; J gene: TRBJ1-4; CDR3 DNA: TGTGCCAGCAGTTTGGGGGGGGCAACTAATGAAAAACTGTTTTTT; CDR3 protein: CASSLGGATNEKLFF
D gene: .; V gene: TRBV2; clone size: .; CDR3 length: 11; J gene: TRBJ1-4; CDR3 DNA: TGTGCCAGCAGCGACCGAGGGAAACTGTTTTTT; CDR3 protein: CASSDRGKLFF
D gene: TRBD2; V gene: TRBV9; clone size: .; CDR3 length: 14; J gene: TRBJ2-7; CDR3 DNA: TGTGCCAGCAGCCGAGGACTAGAAGGATACGAGCAGTACTTC; CDR3 protein: CASSRGLEGYEQYF
D gene: TRBD1; V gene: TRBV28; clone size: .; CDR3 length: 15; J gene: TRBJ2-5; CDR3 DNA: TGTGCCAGCAGCCTCACAGGGGGCGCGGGAGAGACCCAGTACTTC; CDR3 protein: CASSLTGGAGETQYF
D gene: .; V gene: TRBV6-1; clone size: .; CDR3 length: 13; J gene: TRBJ2-1; CDR3 DNA: TGTGCCAGCAGTGCCAGCTCCTACAATGAGCAGTTCTTC; CDR3 protein: CASSASSYNEQFF
D gene: .; V gene: TRBV7-9; clone size: few; CDR3 length: 14; J gene: TRBJ1-1; CDR3 DNA: TGTGCCAGCAGCCCCGTTGCGCGGAACACTGAAGCTTTCTTT; CDR3 protein: CASSPVARNTEAFF
D gene: TRBD2; V gene: TRBV9; clone size: .; CDR3 length: 16; J gene: TRBJ2-7; CDR3 DNA: TGTGCCAGCAGCGAAACGGGACTAGCGGGTTCCTACGAGCAGTACTTC; CDR3 protein: CASSETGLAGSYEQYF
D gene: TRBD2; V gene: TRBV28; clone size: .; CDR3 length: 18; J gene: TRBJ2-7; CDR3 DNA: TGTGCCAGCAGCCTACCCCTGAGGGCTAGCGGAGGAACCTACGAGCAGTACTTC; CDR3 protein: CASSLPLRASGGTYEQYF
D gene: TRBD2; V gene: TRBV7-9; clone size: .; CDR3 length: 17; J gene: TRBJ2-1; CDR3 DNA: TGTGCCAGCAGCCAGGGACTAGCGGGGAATGCCGAGAGAAAGCATTTCTTC; CDR3 protein: CASSQGLAGNAERKHFF
D gene: .; V gene: TRBV4-2; clone size: .; CDR3 length: 16; J gene: TRBJ2-3; CDR3 DNA: TGTGCCAGCAGTCAAGAAGGAAGGCGGCTCACAGATACGCAGTATTTT; CDR3 protein: CASSQEGRRLTDTQYF